This entry lists 32 T cell receptor beta chains sequenced from one sample in a study of Ad26.COV2.S vaccination and SARS-CoV-2 variants. TCRdb keeps only in-frame clones here, not all; method: immunoSEQ multiplex PCR. The table lists 380,000 or so clones, approximately 83% of them singletons. Noted treatment: around 19 received Ad26.COV2.S at low or high dose, single or two shots; roughly five received placebo; per-sample allocation not given. Following the first vaccine or placebo injection, samples were taken on day 63. The input for sequencing was peripheral blood, taken in a trial of Ad26.COV2.S vaccine versus placebo. Receptors originate from a person between 18 and 60 years old who received the Ad26.COV2.S COVID-19 vaccine or a placebo.

The V call is TRBV5-5, the J call TRBJ2-1; the match to TRBD2 covers 11 bases. Trimming cost V 4 bases and J 3 bases; bases outside gene matches: 3. Per the germline V gene, CDR1 is SGHKS and CDR2 is YYEKEE (reference sequence). This CDR3 region has 15 residues. CDR3 in amino acids: CASSEGLAVYNEQFF. The CDR3 DNA is TGTGCCAGCAGCGAGGGACTAGCGGTCTACAATGAGCAGTTCTTC.

The V call is TRBV6-5, the J call TRBJ1-3, with D uncertain. V was trimmed by 6 bases and J by 4 bases, leaving 16 bases between them. The V gene's germline CDR1 is MNHEY and CDR2 SVGAGI. The CDR3 has 15 residues. This CDR3 reads CASSRRTILGNTIYF. DNA of the CDR3: TGTGCCAGCAGCCGACGCACGATTTTGGGAAACACCATATATTTT.

This clone was counted a single time. The chain links TRBV19 to TRBJ1-5; D uncertain. V was pared by 5 bases and J by 0 bases, with 8 bases between. Germline CDR1 LNHDA, CDR2 SQIVND (reference sequence). The CDR3 loop spans 14 amino acids. CDR3 coding DNA: TGTGCCAGTAGTTCGCAGCATAGCAATCAGCCCCAGCATTTT. The encoded protein is CASSSQHSNQPQHF. The variable domain in full, completed from reference TRBV19 and TRBJ1-5, reads DGGITQSPKYLFRKEGQNVTLSCEQNLNHDAMYWYRQDPGQGLRLIYYSQIVNDFQKGDIAEGYSVSREKKESFPLTVTSAQKNPTAFYLCASSSQHSNQPQHFGDGTRLSIL.

This clone was found once. This chain uses TRBV15 with TRBJ1-1; D gene unclear. V dropped 0 bases and J dropped 0 bases, with 11 bases sitting between them. This CDR3 region has 16 residues. CDR1 and CDR2 from the germline V gene are LNHNV and YYDKDF (reference sequence). For the CDR3, the DNA is TGTGCCACCAGCAGAGATCTCGGGAGAATGAACACTGAAGCTTTCTTT. Translation gives CATSRDLGRMNTEAFF.

The chain links TRBV19 to TRBJ2-7, with 8 bases that match TRBD1. CDR1 and CDR2 (germline): LNHDA, SQIVND (reference sequence). CDR3 length equals 12 residues. The CDR3 spells CGGTGGEYEQYF. The CDR3 coding sequence is TGTGGCGGGACAGGCGGAGAATACGAGCAGTACTTC.

This sequence joins TRBV4-3 and TRBJ2-2; TRBD1 might be the D (6 bases). V was shortened by 3 bases and J by 4 bases, with 18 bases between the two germline ends. Germline values: CDR1 LGHNA, CDR2 YSLEER. The CDR3 has 17 residues. The CDR3 DNA is TGCGCCAGCAGCCAGGGGGCTCAAGGGGAAGGCACCGGGGAGCTGTTTTTT. It yields the protein CASSQGAQGEGTGELFF.

V gene TRBV27 combines with J gene TRBJ2-1; 7 nucleotides agree with TRBD1. Germline lookup yields CDR1 MNHEY and CDR2 SMNVEV (reference sequence). The CDR3 loop spans 13 amino acids. Trimming at V came to 6 bases and at J to 7 bases, leaving 6 bases not matched to a gene. The CDR3 sequence: CASRPRRGNEQFF. DNA for the CDR3: TGTGCCAGCAGACCGCGCAGGGGGAATGAGCAGTTCTTC.

The gene calls are TRBV5-1 and TRBJ2-3; tentative D call: TRBD2 (5 bases). Trimming took 6 bases from V and 6 from J, leaving 17 bases between them. The length of the CDR3 is 14 residues. Germline V gene lookup returns CDR1 SGHRS and CDR2 YFSETQ. In nucleotides, the CDR3 is TGCGCCAGCAAGGAACGGGTCCCGGGGGATACGCAGTATTTT. This translates into CASKERVPGDTQYF.

J is TRBJ2-7 and V is TRBV7-8; D not resolved. Germline-derived CDR1 and CDR2 are SGHVS and FQNEAQ. This CDR3 region has 14 residues. Trimming removed 5 bases at V and 4 bases at J, with 15 bases between. CDR3 sequence (DNA): TGTGCCAGCAGCCCTAAAGGCGCTTTATACGAGCAGTACTTC. It yields the protein CASSPKGALYEQYF.

The chain employs TRBV6-6 and TRBJ1-2; D might be TRBD1 (6 bases). Germline V gene data show CDR1 as MNHNY and CDR2 as SVGAGI (reference sequence). The CDR3 runs 15 residues. Trimming took off 0 bases at V and 6 bases at J, with 14 bases between the two ends. The CDR3 nucleotides read TGTGCCAGCAGTTACTCGAACAGGGTAATTCATGGCTACACCTTC. Amino acid sequence: CASSYSNRVIHGYTF.

Details on this clone: The junction differs from germline at one of its ends, possibly a read error. The genes are TRBV2 and TRBJ1-2; D not certain. The CDR3 has 16 amino acids. Per the germline V gene, CDR1 is SNHLY and CDR2 is FYNNEI. This CDR3 reads CASSGEASRTVLSGAF. CDR3 coding DNA: TGTGCCAGCAGCGGAGAGGCCAGTAGGACCGTCCTTTCTGGAGCCTTC. Full variable domain (remainder filled in from reference TRBV2 and TRBJ1-2): EPEVTQTPSHQVTQMGQEVILRCVPISNHLYFYWYRQILGQKVEFLVSFYNNEISEKSEIFDDQFSVERPDGSNFTLKIRSTKLEDSAMYFCASSGEASRTVLSGAFGSGTRLTVV.

This chain links TRBV9 with TRBJ1-2, with 8 nucleotides matching TRBD1. After removal of 5 bases from V and 4 bases from J, the junction contained 4 bases not matched to a gene. The CDR3 runs to 13 residues. Looked up from germline, CDR1 is SGDLS and CDR2 is YYNGEE. The CDR3 reads CASRLQGGYGYTF. CDR3 nucleotide sequence: TGTGCCAGCAGACTACAGGGGGGCTATGGCTACACCTTC. Complete variable domain (other parts from reference TRBV9 and TRBJ1-2): DSGVTQTPKHLITATGQRVTLRCSPRSGDLSVYWYQQSLDQGLQFLIQYYNGEERAKGNILERFSAQQFPDLHSELNLSSLELGDSALYFCASRLQGGYGYTFGSGTRLTVV.

CDR3 nucleotides: TGTGCCACACGTTCGGGAAAACTGTTTTTT. It translates to CATRSGKLFF. The chain has TRBV6-7 and TRBJ1-4; D is unresolved. TRBV6-7 is an open reading frame whose function is uncertain. The CDR3 totals 10 residues. Between the trimmed V and J ends, which lost 10 bases and 10 bases, there was a span of 10 bases.

V and J are TRBV15 and TRBJ2-5; D is possibly TRBD1 (6 bases). The germline V gene has CDR1 LNHNV and CDR2 YYDKDF (reference sequence). The V and J ends lost 6 bases and 11 bases respectively, with 13 bases between them. The CDR3 is made up of 11 amino acids. CDR3 loop: CATSITDRQYF. For the CDR3, the DNA is TGTGCCACCAGTATAACGGACAGACAGTACTTC.

J is TRBJ2-5 and V is TRBV18; 11 nucleotides agree with TRBD2. The junction had 20 bases not matched to a gene; V was cut back by 3 bases and J by 5 bases. Germline V gene data show CDR1 as KGHSH and CDR2 as LQKENI. The CDR3 extends over 20 amino acids. CDR3 sequence reads: CASSPNGGPGTSGLRETQYF. CDR3 in DNA: TGTGCCAGCTCACCTAACGGGGGGCCCGGGACTAGCGGCCTCCGGGAGACCCAGTACTTC.

This chain links TRBV4-3 with TRBJ1-5; D not certain. Germline values: CDR1 LGHNA, CDR2 YSLEER. V was clipped by 0 bases and J by 4 bases, with 10 bases between them. The CDR3 is 15 residues long. CDR3 nucleotides: TGCGCCAGCAGCCAAGATCAAGGTGGGAATCAGCCCCAGCATTTT. Encoded protein: CASSQDQGGNQPQHF.

Here the CDR3 reads CASTDRNTGELFF. The CDR3 bases are TGTGCCAGCACCGACAGGAACACCGGGGAGCTGTTTTTT. This chain connects TRBV6-5 to TRBJ2-2; D may be TRBD1 (5 bases). Germline assignment: CDR1 MNHEY and CDR2 SVGAGI. The length of the CDR3 is 13 residues. Trimming cost V 7 bases and J 1 base, with 7 bases left between them.

The gene calls are TRBV14 and TRBJ2-5, with D possibly being TRBD2 (6 bases). The CDR3 has 14 residues. Germline V gives CDR1 SGHDN, CDR2 FVKESK. V shed 4 bases and J shed 7 bases, with 16 bases lying between them. The CDR3 sequence: CASSLKTSLGTQYF. CDR3 DNA: TGTGCCAGCAGCCTAAAGACTAGTCTGGGGACCCAGTACTTC.

V is TRBV5-4 and J is TRBJ1-1; no definite D call. CDR3 length equals 13 residues. V was cut by 3 bases and J by 0 bases, with 6 bases left in between. Germline V CDR1 and CDR2: SGHNT, YYREEE (reference sequence). The CDR3 spells CASSSILNTEAFF. In DNA, the CDR3 is TGTGCCAGCAGCTCTATTTTGAACACTGAAGCTTTCTTT. Full variable domain (remainder filled in from reference TRBV5-4 and TRBJ1-1): ETGVTQSPTHLIKTRGQQVTLRCSSQSGHNTVSWYQQALGQGPQFIFQYYREEENGRGNFPPRFSGLQFPNYSSELNVNALELDDSALYLCASSSILNTEAFFGQGTRLTVV.

V and J are TRBV6-4 and TRBJ1-1; D may be TRBD1 (6 bases). V was clipped by 6 bases and J by 4 bases, with 15 bases between them. This CDR3 has 14 residues. From germline, CDR1 is MRHNA and CDR2 SNTAGT. The CDR3 here is CASRAQGSGTEAFF. Here the CDR3 DNA reads TGTGCCAGCAGAGCCCAGGGGTCGGGCACTGAAGCTTTCTTT.

The chain combines TRBV7-8 with TRBJ2-3; D is perhaps TRBD1 (7 bases). The CDR3 totals 16 residues. Between the trimmed V and J ends, which lost 3 bases and 7 bases, there was a span of 20 bases. Per germline, CDR1 SGHVS and CDR2 FQNEAQ. The CDR3 reads CASSLPPGAGGHTQYF. In DNA, the CDR3 is TGTGCCAGCAGCTTGCCCCCTGGGGCAGGGGGGCATACGCAGTATTTT.

The V and J genes are TRBV2 and TRBJ1-6; the D gene is possibly TRBD1 (6 bases). Trimming took 6 bases from V and 9 from J, leaving 12 bases between them. This CDR3 has 13 amino acids. The V gene's germline CDR1 is SNHLY and CDR2 FYNNEI. CDR3 amino acids: CASRDAGVSPLHF. CDR3 nucleotides: TGTGCCAGCAGAGACGCAGGGGTTTCACCCCTCCACTTT.

The J gene is TRBJ2-6, the V gene TRBV19; D is unclear. The V end was cut by 4 bases, the J end by 0 bases, with 13 bases between. CDR3 length equals 17 residues. The germline V gene encodes CDR1 LNHDA and CDR2 SQIVND (reference sequence). CDR3 sequence: CASSTVNQFSGANVLTF. CDR3 nucleotide sequence: TGTGCCAGTAGTACAGTAAACCAGTTCTCTGGGGCCAACGTCCTGACTTTC.

The chain recombines TRBV19 with TRBJ2-1; D perhaps matches TRBD2 (5 bases). V was cut by 3 bases and J by 7 bases, with 16 bases left in between. The CDR3 runs to 15 residues. Germline CDR1 reads LNHDA; CDR2 reads SQIVND (reference sequence). CDR3 sequence reads: CASSISGLLRNEQFF. The CDR3 DNA is TGTGCCAGTAGTATTTCGGGGTTGCTACGGAATGAGCAGTTCTTC.

The table lists this clone with a few counts. The V gene is TRBV25-1, the J gene TRBJ2-3; D gene uncertain. The CDR3 covers 12 residues. The ends were cut back, 5 bases at V and 1 base at J, with 4 bases in the middle. Germline V gene data show CDR1 as MGHDK and CDR2 as SYGVNS. In DNA, the CDR3 is TGTGCCAGCAGTTCGGGCACAGATACGCAGTATTTT. This gives the protein CASSSGTDTQYF.

The chain carries TRBV15 and TRBJ2-5, with D tentatively TRBD2 (5 bases). CDR3 length equals 13 residues. Germline V CDR1 and CDR2: LNHNV, YYDKDF (reference sequence). This CDR3 reads CATNWEPQETQYF. CDR3 coding DNA: TGTGCGACGAACTGGGAGCCCCAAGAGACCCAGTACTTC.

This clone appeared a few times. V and J are TRBV5-4 and TRBJ2-6; D is ambiguous. V lost 0 bases, J lost 0 bases, and 7 bases lay in between. This CDR3 is 16 amino acids long. Germline V CDR1 and CDR2: SGHNT, YYREEE (reference sequence). The CDR3 DNA reads as TGTGCCAGCAGCTTGGACGGCGGCTCTGGGGCCAACGTCCTGACTTTC. Encoded protein: CASSLDGGSGANVLTF.

This chain connects TRBV18 to TRBJ2-3; no clear D gene. CDR1 and CDR2 (germline): KGHSH, LQKENI. Deletions cut 1 base from V and 0 bases from J, with 5 bases between. The CDR3 is made up of 14 amino acids. The chain's CDR3 is CASSPLESTDTQYF. The CDR3 coding sequence is TGTGCCAGCTCACCACTGGAAAGCACAGATACGCAGTATTTT.

The chain employs TRBV5-1 and TRBJ2-4, with TRBD2 matching 12 bases. CDR3 length equals 15 residues. CDR1 and CDR2 (germline): SGHRS, YFSETQ. V lost 5 bases and J lost 4; bases outside the gene matches: 4. The CDR3 loop reads CASRWTSGTKNIQYF. CDR3 bases: TGCGCCAGCAGGTGGACTAGCGGGACTAAAAACATTCAGTACTTC.

The chain joins TRBV3-1 (or the pseudogene TRBV3-2) to TRBJ1-2; 10 nucleotides line up with TRBD1. Losses at the gene ends were 2 bases for V and 8 bases for J; bases not matched to a gene: 8. CDR1 is LGHDT, CDR2 YNNKEL, per germline (reference sequence). The CDR3 length is 15 residues. The CDR3 DNA follows: TGTGCCAGCAGCCAATGGGACAGGGGAAGGACGGGCTACACCTTC. Translating it yields CASSQWDRGRTGYTF.

The J gene is TRBJ1-1, the V gene TRBV15; TRBD1 matches 8 bases. CDR1 and CDR2 from the germline V gene are LNHNV and YYDKDF (reference sequence). This CDR3 has 19 amino acids. The trim removed 2 bases at V and 5 bases at J, leaving 19 bases unmatched. The CDR3 nucleotides are TGTGCCACCAGCAGACACTCTCCGATACAGGGGGTGGGAAGGACTGAAGCTTTCTTT. Protein product: CATSRHSPIQGVGRTEAFF.

The rearrangement uses TRBV15 and TRBJ2-1, with TRBD2 identical over 9 bases. Germline-derived CDR1 and CDR2 are LNHNV and YYDKDF (reference sequence). The CDR3 loop spans 15 amino acids. With V trimmed by 2 bases and J by 6 bases, 5 bases remained unmatched. The CDR3 loop is CATSRYGLAINEQFF. The CDR3 bases are TGTGCCACCAGCAGATATGGACTAGCGATCAATGAGCAGTTCTTC.